This T cell receptor beta chain was recovered during a study of cytomegalovirus exposure and HLA in healthy donors. With 2 bases clipped from V and 9 bases from J, the junction kept 4 bases outside the gene matches. The CDR3 spans 13 residues. Germline lookup yields CDR1 SGDLS and CDR2 YYNGEE. Assay used: immunoSEQ multiplex PCR; TCRdb lists only in-frame clones, some missing. Of about 98,000 clones listed, around 88% were seen once; the top ten hold roughly 4.3%. The chain carries TRBV9 and TRBJ2-1; 8 nucleotides line up with TRBD2. This clonotype originated in a woman in her twenties or thirties in good health and CMV-seronegative. Sequencing was carried out using PBMCs. Here the CDR3 DNA reads TGTGCCAGCAGCGTCGTGACTAGCGTTGAGCAGTTCTTC. As protein: CASSVVTSVEQFF.